These T cell receptor beta chains were read from a single sample in a study of blood T cell repertoires in COVID-19. The repertoire was sequenced with immunoSEQ multiplex PCR; TCRdb's copy has only in-frame clones and lacks some. The sample lists under 100,000 clones; 65% to 85% were seen once. Sequenced: peripheral blood. The receptors were gathered from a woman aged 55-69 years with acute or convalescent COVID-19. Each CDR3 is given without its conserved first and last residue. Each record gives: CDR3 length, J gene, V gene, CDR3 protein.

15,TRBJ2-1,TRBV9,ASSVAAGTSSYNEQF
12,TRBJ1-6,TRBV3-1/TRBV3-2,ASSPQGNNSPLH
10,TRBJ1-2,TRBV9,ASSRDSYGYT
16,TRBJ2-2,TRBV24-1,ATSAPPGTAGIDGELF
12,TRBJ1-1,TRBV9,ASSVEGQGTEAF
14,TRBJ2-3,TRBV5-6,ASSQRTSGMGDTQY
12,TRBJ2-3,TRBV7-9,ASGRDTRTDTQY
13,TRBJ2-1,TRBV11-3,ASSRPGQNYNEQF
12,TRBJ1-5,TRBV30,AWRSGGLDQPQH
11,TRBJ1-2,TRBV12-3/TRBV12-4,ASSPRQGSETT
11,TRBJ1-1,TRBV27,ASSHRGPTEAF
17,TRBJ2-5,TRBV9,ASSVATGSGGLLEETQY
12,TRBJ2-7,TRBV6-2/TRBV6-3,ASSLPAGINEQY
11,TRBJ1-2,TRBV29-1,SVPPGRSYGYT